This is a list of T cell receptor beta chains from one sample in a study of T cells after yellow fever vaccination. MiXCR was run by TCRdb on the 5' RACE reads, yielding one entry per CDR3 protein. The repertoire consists of approximately 300,000 distinct CDR3 sequences, with roughly 8.7% occurring once and the leading ten covering roughly 18%. The sample here was PBMCs, taken on the day of the first yellow fever vaccination. The receptor source for this set is a man aged 18 to 30 who received the YFV17D yellow fever vaccine. CDR3s include the opening cysteine and the closing phenylalanine or tryptophan. The D gene is left open where the match is weak. Expanded clones are given a class, and other clones once, few, many or no size at all.

size	V	D	J	CDR3	DNA
few	TRBV3-1	NA	TRBJ1-2	CASSQEGANYGYTF	TGTGCCAGCAGCCAAGAGGGAGCTAACTATGGCTACACCTTC
NA	TRBV5-1	NA	TRBJ2-1	CASRIQGPDNEQFF	TGCGCCAGCAGAATCCAGGGGCCCGACAATGAGCAGTTCTTC
NA	TRBV5-1	NA	TRBJ1-1	CASSDPKGGFVNTEAFF	TGCGCCAGCAGCGACCCTAAGGGGGGATTCGTGAACACTGAAGCTTTCTTT
NA	TRBV6-5	TRBD2	TRBJ2-1	CASSPTAGGHIYEQFF	TGTGCCAGCAGTCCCACGGCGGGGGGGCACATCTATGAGCAGTTCTTC
NA	TRBV2	NA	TRBJ2-7	CASADWTETYEQYF	TGTGCCAGCGCTGATTGGACAGAGACCTACGAGCAGTACTTC
many	TRBV5-5	NA	TRBJ1-1	CASSLGKNTEAFF	TGTGCCAGCAGCTTAGGCAAGAACACTGAAGCTTTCTTT
few	TRBV4-3	NA	TRBJ2-1	CASSAQGGWSYNEQFF	TGCGCCAGCAGCGCACAGGGGGGGTGGTCCTACAATGAGCAGTTCTTC
few	TRBV5-5	NA	TRBJ2-5	CASIIGSVRETQYF	TGTGCCAGCATCATCGGATCCGTCCGGGAGACCCAGTACTTC
many	TRBV29-1	NA	TRBJ1-1	CSFNLGVGGEAFF	TGCAGCTTCAACCTTGGAGTCGGCGGTGAAGCTTTCTTT
NA	TRBV2	NA	TRBJ1-1	CASKRGQQNTEAFF	TGTGCCAGCAAAAGAGGACAGCAAAACACTGAAGCTTTCTTT
few	TRBV4-1	NA	TRBJ1-5	CASSQEDAYGQPQHF	TGCGCCAGCAGCCAAGAGGACGCCTATGGGCAGCCCCAGCATTTT
NA	TRBV10-3	NA	TRBJ1-1	CATLGAGTEAFF	TGTGCCACCCTGGGGGCGGGCACTGAAGCTTTCTTT
NA	TRBV14	NA	TRBJ1-2	CASSQGNNYGYTF	TGTGCCAGCAGCCAGGGGAATAACTATGGCTACACCTTC
NA	TRBV5-5	NA	TRBJ1-4	CASSLMGVEKLFF	TGTGCCAGCAGCTTGATGGGGGTGGAAAAACTGTTTTTT
many	TRBV7-2	TRBD1	TRBJ2-1	CASSARTGGREVFF	TGTGCCAGCAGCGCCCGGACAGGGGGCCGGGAGGTGTTCTTC
NA	TRBV30	NA	TRBJ2-7	CAWRGEPYEQYF	TGTGCCTGGAGGGGGGAGCCCTACGAGCAGTACTTC